This record concerns one TCR beta chain sequence. Its antigen is not known. The record originates from a study of T cells expressing NK-cell markers. Looking at the study overall: The sequencing cohort of eight donors included seven HCMV-seropositive individuals and one seronegative individual. Study-level points and caveats: It is unclear if expanded NKG2C-expressing clones target HCMV antigens. Topping the CD3+CD56-NKG2C+ fraction as well were these clonotypes, in a handful of donors.

Germline CDR1 and CDR2: MGHDK and SYGVNS. The CDR3 has 14 residues. TCRdb re-called the 5' RACE reads and shows each CDR3 protein once, DNA omitted. The sample table sets out about half a million distinct CDR3 sequences. The chain carries TRBV25-1 and TRBJ1-1. This receptor was identified in a woman in her forties or fifties in good health. The sequenced sample consisted of blood T cells: a sorted CD56 or NKG2C T cell subset, CD4+ or CD8+ T cells, or bulk PBMC T cells (not recorded which). The CDR3 is CASSVNLRDTEAFF.